This T cell receptor (beta chain) was recovered during a study of cytomegalovirus exposure and HLA in healthy donors. Overall study findings and caveats: Reports credit the classifier with highly specific, highly sensitive diagnosis of cytomegalovirus status. As confirmed in vitro, three CMV-associated chains were specific for CMV antigens.

V lost 7 bases to trimming and J lost 2 bases, with 11 bases between them. CDR3 length: 14 amino acids. Per germline, CDR1 SGHTA and CDR2 FQGNSA. Unrecorded immune exposures were likely, despite nominal health at sampling. Turning to this clone: What it binds is not known.

It was with 60 Vbeta and 13 Jbeta primers that the PCR ran. Libraries were prepared by immunoSEQ multiplex PCR; TCRdb keeps only in-frame clonotypes and omits some of them. The sample contains about 110,000 clones, 74% of which appear only once. What was sequenced was PBMCs. V gene TRBV7-2 combines with J gene TRBJ1-4; D uncertain. The receptor was isolated from a man aged 45-60 years in good health and CMV-seropositive. This CDR3 reads CASIWRETNEKLFF. Written as DNA, the CDR3 is TGTGCCAGCATATGGAGGGAGACTAATGAAAAACTGTTTTTT.